This T cell receptor beta chain was documented in a study of blood T cell repertoires in COVID-19. Whole-study context: The study drew acute and convalescent COVID-19 samples from the United States, Italy and Spain. PBMCs, B-cell-depleted T cells, or T cells provided the cDNA or gDNA that made up the material.

The germline CDR1 and CDR2 sequences are SGHNT and YYREEE (reference sequence). Trimming cost V 6 bases and J 6 bases, with 18 bases left between them. The CDR3 runs to 15 residues. As handled by the study authors: Amplified reference gene primers provided the basis for estimating nucleated cell counts. This table comes from immunoSEQ multiplex PCR, and its TCRdb copy is limited to in-frame clones, with some not included. The V and J calls and clone size come from that table; D and trimming were worked out from the DNA. The sample shows roughly 220,000 clones, under 90% of them seen only once. Source material: peripheral blood. The TCR originated in a woman aged 60 to 75 who had recovered from COVID-19. The V gene is TRBV5-4, the J gene TRBJ2-2; D call uncertain. The CDR3 protein is CASTGVPGPSGELFF. As DNA, the CDR3 is TGTGCCAGCACCGGCGTTCCAGGTCCTTCCGGGGAGCTGTTTTTT.